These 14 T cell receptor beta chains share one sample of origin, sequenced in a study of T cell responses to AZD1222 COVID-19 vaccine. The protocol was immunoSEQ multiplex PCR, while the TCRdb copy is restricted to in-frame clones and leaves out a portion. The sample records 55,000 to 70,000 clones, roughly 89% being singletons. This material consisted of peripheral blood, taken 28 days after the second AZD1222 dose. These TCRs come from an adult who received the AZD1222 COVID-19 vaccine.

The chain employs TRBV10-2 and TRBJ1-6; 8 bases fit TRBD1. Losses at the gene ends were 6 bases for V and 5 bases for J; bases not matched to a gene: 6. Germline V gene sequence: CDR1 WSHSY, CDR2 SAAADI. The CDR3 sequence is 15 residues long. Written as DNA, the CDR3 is TGCGCCAGCAGGGACCAGGGGGCTCATAATTCACCCCTCCACTTT. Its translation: CASRDQGAHNSPLHF.

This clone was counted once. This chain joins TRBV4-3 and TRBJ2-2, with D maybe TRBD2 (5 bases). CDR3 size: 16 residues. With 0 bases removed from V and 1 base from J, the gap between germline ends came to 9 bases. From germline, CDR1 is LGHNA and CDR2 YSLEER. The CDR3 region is CASSQDSGVNTGELFF. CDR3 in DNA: TGCGCCAGCAGCCAAGACTCCGGGGTGAACACCGGGGAGCTGTTTTTT.

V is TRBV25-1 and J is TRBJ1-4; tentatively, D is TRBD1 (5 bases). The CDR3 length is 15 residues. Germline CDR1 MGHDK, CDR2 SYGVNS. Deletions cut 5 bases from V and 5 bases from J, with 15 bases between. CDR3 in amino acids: CASSSRAPGNEKLFF. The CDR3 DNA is TGTGCCAGCAGTAGCAGGGCCCCTGGAAATGAAAAACTGTTTTTT.

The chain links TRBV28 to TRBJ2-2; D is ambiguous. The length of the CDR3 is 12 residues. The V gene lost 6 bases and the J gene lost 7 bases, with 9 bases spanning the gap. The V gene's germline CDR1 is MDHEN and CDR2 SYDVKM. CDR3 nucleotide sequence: TGTGCCAGCAGCCCCCCCGGCGGGGAGCTGTTTTTT. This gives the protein CASSPPGGELFF.

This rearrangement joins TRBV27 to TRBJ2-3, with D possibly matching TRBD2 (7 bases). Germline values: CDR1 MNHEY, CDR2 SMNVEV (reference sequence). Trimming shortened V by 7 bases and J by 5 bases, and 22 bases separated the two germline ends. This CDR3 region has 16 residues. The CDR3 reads CASTPGWGGPEDTQYF. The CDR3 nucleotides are TGTGCCAGCACTCCAGGGTGGGGGGGGCCGGAAGATACGCAGTATTTT.

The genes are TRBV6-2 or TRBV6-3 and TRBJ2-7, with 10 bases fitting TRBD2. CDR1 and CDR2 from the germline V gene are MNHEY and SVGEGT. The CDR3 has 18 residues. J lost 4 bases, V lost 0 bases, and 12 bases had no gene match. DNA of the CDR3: TGTGCCAGCAGTTACTCGGGGCTAGCGGGGGCCAGTCTTTACGAGCAGTACTTC. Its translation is CASSYSGLAGASLYEQYF.

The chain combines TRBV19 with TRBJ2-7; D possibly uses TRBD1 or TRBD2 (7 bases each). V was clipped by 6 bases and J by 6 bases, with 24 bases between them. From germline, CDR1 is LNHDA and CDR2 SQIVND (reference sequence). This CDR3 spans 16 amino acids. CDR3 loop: CASSQGGRGSPGEQYF. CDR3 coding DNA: TGTGCCAGTAGCCAGGGGGGGAGAGGGTCTCCTGGCGAGCAGTACTTC.

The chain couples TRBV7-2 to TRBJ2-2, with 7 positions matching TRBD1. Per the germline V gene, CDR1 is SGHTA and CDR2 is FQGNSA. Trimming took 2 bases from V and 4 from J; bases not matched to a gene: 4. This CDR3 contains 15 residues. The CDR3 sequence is CASSLYPGGTGELFF. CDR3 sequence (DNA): TGTGCCAGCAGCTTATATCCAGGGGGCACCGGGGAGCTGTTTTTT.

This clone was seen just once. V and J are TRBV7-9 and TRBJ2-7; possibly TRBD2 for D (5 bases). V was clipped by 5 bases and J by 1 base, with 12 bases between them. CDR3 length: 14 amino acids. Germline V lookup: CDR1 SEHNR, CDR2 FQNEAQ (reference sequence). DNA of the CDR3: TGTGCCAGCAGCCAGGACTGGGAGTCCTACGAGCAGTACTTC. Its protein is CASSQDWESYEQYF.

This CDR3 reads CASRYRGDSQNTEAFF. The CDR3, as DNA: TGTGCCAGTAGGTATAGGGGAGACAGCCAGAACACTGAAGCTTTCTTT. The chain joins TRBV19 to TRBJ1-1; a possible D gene is TRBD1 (5 bases). Germline values: CDR1 LNHDA, CDR2 SQIVND (reference sequence). CDR3 size: 16 residues. The V and J ends lost 6 bases and 1 base respectively, with 18 bases between them.

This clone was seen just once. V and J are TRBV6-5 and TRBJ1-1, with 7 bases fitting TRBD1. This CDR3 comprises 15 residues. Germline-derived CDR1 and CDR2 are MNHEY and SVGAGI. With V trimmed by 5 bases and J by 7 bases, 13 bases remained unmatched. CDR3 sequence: CASSSHATGVGEAFF. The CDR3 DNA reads TGTGCCAGCAGTAGCCATGCCACAGGGGTGGGTGAAGCTTTCTTT.

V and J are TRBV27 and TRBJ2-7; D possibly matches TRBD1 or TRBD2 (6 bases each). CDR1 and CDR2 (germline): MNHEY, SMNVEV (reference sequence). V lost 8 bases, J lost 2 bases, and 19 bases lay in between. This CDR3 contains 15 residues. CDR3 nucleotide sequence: TGTGCCAGCCGCCCCCGTGGAGGGGGTACCTACGAGCAGTACTTC. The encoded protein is CASRPRGGGTYEQYF.

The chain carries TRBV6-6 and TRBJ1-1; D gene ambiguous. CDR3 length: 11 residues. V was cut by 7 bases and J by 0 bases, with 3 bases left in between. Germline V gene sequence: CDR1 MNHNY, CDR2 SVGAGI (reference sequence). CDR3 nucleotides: TGTGCCAGCACCCTGAACACTGAAGCTTTCTTT. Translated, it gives CASTLNTEAFF.

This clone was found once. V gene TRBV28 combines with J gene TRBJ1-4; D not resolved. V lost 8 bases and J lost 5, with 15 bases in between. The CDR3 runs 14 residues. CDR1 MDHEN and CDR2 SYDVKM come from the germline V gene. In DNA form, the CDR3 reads TGTGCCAGCGCCGGTGGAGGGAAGAATGAAAAACTGTTTTTT. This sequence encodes CASAGGGKNEKLFF.